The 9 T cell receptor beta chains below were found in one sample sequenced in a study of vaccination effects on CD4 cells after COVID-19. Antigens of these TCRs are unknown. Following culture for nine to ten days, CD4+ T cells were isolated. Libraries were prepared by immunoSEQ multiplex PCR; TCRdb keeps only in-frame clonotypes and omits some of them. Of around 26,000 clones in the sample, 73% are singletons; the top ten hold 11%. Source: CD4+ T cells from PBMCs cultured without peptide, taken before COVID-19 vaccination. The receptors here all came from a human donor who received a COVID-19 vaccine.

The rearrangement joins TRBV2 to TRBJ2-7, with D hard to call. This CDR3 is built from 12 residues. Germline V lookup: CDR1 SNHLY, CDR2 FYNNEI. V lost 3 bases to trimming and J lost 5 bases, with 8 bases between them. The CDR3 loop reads CASSELGHEQYF. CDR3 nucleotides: TGTGCCAGCAGTGAGTTGGGCCACGAGCAGTACTTC.

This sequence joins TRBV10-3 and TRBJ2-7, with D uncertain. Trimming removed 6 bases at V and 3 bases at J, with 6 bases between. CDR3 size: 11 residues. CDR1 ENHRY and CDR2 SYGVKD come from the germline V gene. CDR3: CAISQDYEQYF. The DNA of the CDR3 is TGTGCCATCAGCCAAGACTACGAGCAGTACTTC.

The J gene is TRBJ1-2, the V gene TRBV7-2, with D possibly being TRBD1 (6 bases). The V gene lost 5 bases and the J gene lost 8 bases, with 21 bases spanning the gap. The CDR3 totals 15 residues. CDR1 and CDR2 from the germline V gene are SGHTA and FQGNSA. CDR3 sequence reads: CASSPLGGLIGGYTF. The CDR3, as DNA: TGTGCCAGCAGCCCCCTCGGGGGGCTGATCGGAGGCTACACCTTC. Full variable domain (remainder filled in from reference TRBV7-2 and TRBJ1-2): GAGVSQSPSNKVTEKGKDVELRCDPISGHTALYWYRQSLGQGLEFLIYFQGNSAPDKSGLPSDRFSAERTGGSVSTLTIQRTQQEDSAVYLCASSPLGGLIGGYTFGSGTRLTVV.

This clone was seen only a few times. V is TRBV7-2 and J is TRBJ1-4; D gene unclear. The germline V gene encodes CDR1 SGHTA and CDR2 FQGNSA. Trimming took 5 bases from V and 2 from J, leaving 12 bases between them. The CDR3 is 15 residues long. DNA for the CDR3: TGTGCCAGCAGCCTCTCTGGAGGCACTAATGAAAAACTGTTTTTT. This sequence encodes CASSLSGGTNEKLFF.

CDR3: CASSSSFLSSYNEQFF. As DNA, the CDR3 is TGTGCCAGCAGTTCGAGTTTTTTGAGCTCCTACAATGAGCAGTTCTTC. The chain employs TRBV6-5 and TRBJ2-1, with D unresolved. Germline V gene sequence: CDR1 MNHEY, CDR2 SVGAGI. CDR3 length: 16 residues. Trimming took off 4 bases at V and 0 bases at J, with 13 bases between the two ends.

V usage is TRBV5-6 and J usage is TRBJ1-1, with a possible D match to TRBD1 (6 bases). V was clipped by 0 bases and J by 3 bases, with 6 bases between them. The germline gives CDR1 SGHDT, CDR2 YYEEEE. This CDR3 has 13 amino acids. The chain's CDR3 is CASSLDRDTEAFF. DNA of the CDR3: TGTGCCAGCAGCTTGGACAGGGACACTGAAGCTTTCTTT.

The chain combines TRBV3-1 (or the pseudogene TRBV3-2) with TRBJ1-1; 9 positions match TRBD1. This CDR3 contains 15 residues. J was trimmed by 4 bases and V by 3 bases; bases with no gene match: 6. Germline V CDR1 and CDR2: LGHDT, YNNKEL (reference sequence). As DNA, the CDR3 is TGTGCCAGCAGCCAGTCCGGGACAGGGTTCACTGAAGCTTTCTTT. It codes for CASSQSGTGFTEAFF.

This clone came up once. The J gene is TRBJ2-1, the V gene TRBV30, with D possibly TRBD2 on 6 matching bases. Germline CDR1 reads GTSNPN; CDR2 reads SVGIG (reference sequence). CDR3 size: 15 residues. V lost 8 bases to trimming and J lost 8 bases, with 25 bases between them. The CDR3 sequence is CAQRRTGTRVYEQFF. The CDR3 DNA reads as TGTGCCCAAAGACGTACCGGGACTCGGGTCTATGAGCAGTTCTTC.

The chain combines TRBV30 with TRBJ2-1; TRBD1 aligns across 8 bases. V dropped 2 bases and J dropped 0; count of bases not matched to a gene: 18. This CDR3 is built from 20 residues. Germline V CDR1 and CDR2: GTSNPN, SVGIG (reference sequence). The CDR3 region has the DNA TGTGCCTGGAGTACCTACTATAAACGGACAGGGCGTGTCTCCTACAATGAGCAGTTCTTC. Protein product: CAWSTYYKRTGRVSYNEQFF.